This T cell receptor beta chain emerged from a study of OX40 agonist ivuxolimab in advanced cancers. Whole-study context: The study gave patients intravenous ivuxolimab at 0.01 to 10 mg/kg every 2 weeks. Dose-escalation cases comprised hepatocellular carcinoma, melanoma, renal cell or head and neck cancer.

As regards this clone: Its antigen is unknown.

Collection of blood occurred at baseline, at cycle 4 day 1, and at cycle 7 day 1. V lost 0 bases to trimming and J lost 6 bases; unmatched junction nucleotides: 5. Germline lookup yields CDR1 SGHTA and CDR2 FQGTGA. The CDR3 contains 15 residues. The table came from immunoSEQ multiplex PCR; TCRdb's copy has only in-frame clones and leaves some out. The repertoire consists of about 110,000 clones, with approximately 90% occurring once and the leading ten covering about 0.3%. Overall study findings and caveats: There was clonal expansion of CD4+ and CD8+ blood T cells by week 6 at 0.1 to 3.0 mg/kg.

The sequence came from an adult with an advanced solid tumor such as melanoma, head and neck, liver or kidney cancer. The chain uses TRBV7-3 and TRBJ2-1, with 7 bases matching TRBD2. The sequencing used CD4+ or CD8+ T cells sorted from blood, collected in a trial of the OX40 agonist ivuxolimab. The CDR3 spells CASSLTPAGSNEQFF. The CDR3 DNA reads as TGTGCCAGCAGCTTAACCCCAGCGGGATCCAATGAGCAGTTCTTC.